These 17 T cell receptor beta chains came from one sample sequenced in a study of OX40 agonist ivuxolimab in advanced cancers. Data came from immunoSEQ multiplex PCR; TCRdb stores just in-frame clones and leaves some out. This sample has tens of thousands of clones, with around 90% found just once. The input for sequencing was CD4+ or CD8+ T cells sorted from blood, taken in a trial of the OX40 agonist ivuxolimab. Source of these receptors: an adult with an advanced solid tumor such as melanoma, head and neck, liver or kidney cancer.

This clone is classed as medium-sized. The chain recombines TRBV5-1 with TRBJ1-1; 8 bases are a match to TRBD1. Unmatched junction bases numbered 10, after V lost 4 bases and J lost 5 bases. The germline V gene encodes CDR1 SGHRS and CDR2 YFSETQ. CDR3 length equals 15 residues. In nucleotides, the CDR3 is TGCGCCAGCAGCCTCAACGACAGGGGTGGGACTGAAGCTTTCTTT. Encoded protein: CASSLNDRGGTEAFF. The full variable domain, its missing parts supplied by reference TRBV5-1 and TRBJ1-1, is KAGVTQTPRYLIKTRGQQVTLSCSPISGHRSVSWYQQTPGQGLQFLFEYFSETQRNKGNFPGRFSGRQFSNSRSEMNVSTLELGDSALYLCASSLNDRGGTEAFFGQGTRLTVV.

V gene TRBV6-6 combines with J gene TRBJ1-2, with D possibly being TRBD1 (5 bases). Germline V gene data show CDR1 as MNHNY and CDR2 as SVGAGI (reference sequence). V dropped 6 bases and J dropped 4 bases, with 9 bases sitting between them. The CDR3 length is 12 residues. CDR3 sequence reads: CASSTGPYGYTF. CDR3 nucleotides: TGTGCCAGCAGCACAGGACCCTATGGCTACACCTTC.

This chain joins TRBV10-3 and TRBJ2-5; 13 nucleotides match TRBD2. CDR3 length equals 18 residues. Looked up from germline, CDR1 is ENHRY and CDR2 is SYGVKD. V shed 5 bases, J shed 5 bases, and the junction held 14 bases outside the gene matches. CDR3 residues: CAISTGLAGEGGMETQYF. In nucleotides, the CDR3 is TGTGCCATCAGTACAGGACTAGCGGGAGAAGGGGGCATGGAGACCCAGTACTTC.

The chain is built from TRBV2 and TRBJ2-7; 8 positions match TRBD1. The length of the CDR3 is 13 residues. CDR1 is SNHLY and CDR2 is FYNNEI in the germline V gene. Trimming took 7 bases from V and 5 from J; bases not matched to a gene: 7. In DNA, the CDR3 is TGTGCCAGCATAGGACAGGGAGTGAACGAGCAGTACTTC. Encoded protein: CASIGQGVNEQYF.

The gene calls are TRBV4-3 and TRBJ2-7, with D possibly called TRBD1 or TRBD2 (8 bases each). The germline CDR1 and CDR2 sequences are LGHNA and YSLEER. Trimming left V 1 base short and J 3 bases short, with 13 bases between. The CDR3 loop spans 15 amino acids. CDR3 sequence (DNA): TGCGCCAGCAGCCAAGGACAGGGGACTAGCTACGAGCAGTACTTC. It codes for CASSQGQGTSYEQYF.

This chain connects TRBV10-2 to TRBJ2-7; 7 bases map to TRBD2. V shed 3 bases, J shed 3 bases, and the junction held 8 bases outside the gene matches. This CDR3 comprises 15 residues. CDR1 is WSHSY and CDR2 is SAAADI in the germline V gene. CDR3 region: CASSDTSERGYEQYV. The DNA for the CDR3 is TGCGCCAGCAGTGACACTAGCGAGCGGGGCTACGAGCAGTACGTC.

This clone has just a few counts. The chain uses TRBV6-5 and TRBJ2-6; D gene ambiguous. CDR3 length: 14 residues. Looked up from germline, CDR1 is MNHEY and CDR2 is SVGAGI. Trimming stripped 10 bases from V and 0 bases from J, with 10 bases between. CDR3 in amino acids: CATQPYSGANVLTF. In DNA, the CDR3 is TGTGCCACCCAGCCTTACTCTGGGGCCAACGTCCTGACTTTC.

The chain combines TRBV10-3 with TRBJ2-5, with 14 bases fitting TRBD2. Germline V gene lookup returns CDR1 ENHRY and CDR2 SYGVKD. The V and J ends lost 8 bases and 5 bases, in that order; junction bases with no gene match: 13. The CDR3 totals 17 residues. CDR3 region: CAIGPTSGRAGEETQYF. The CDR3 bases are TGTGCCATCGGCCCGACTAGCGGGAGGGCCGGGGAGGAGACCCAGTACTTC.

The V gene is TRBV15, the J gene TRBJ2-7; D may be TRBD2 (6 bases). CDR3 length: 14 residues. Germline CDR1 LNHNV, CDR2 YYDKDF (reference sequence). V gave up 4 bases and J gave up 2 bases, with 12 bases separating them. CDR3 sequence: CATSIAGSTYEQYV. The CDR3 coding sequence is TGTGCCACCAGCATTGCGGGGTCCACCTACGAGCAGTACGTC.

The CDR3 reads CASSYGTSGTDTQYF. CDR3 coding DNA: TGTGCCAGCAGTTACGGGACTAGCGGAACAGATACGCAGTATTTT. The chain has TRBV6-5 and TRBJ2-3; 11 bases fit TRBD2. The CDR3 has 15 residues. J lost 3 bases, V lost 2 bases, and 1 base had no gene match. The germline gives CDR1 MNHEY, CDR2 SVGAGI.

The genes are TRBV9 and TRBJ1-1, with D possibly matching TRBD1 (5 bases). V was trimmed by 0 bases and J by 2 bases, leaving 14 bases between them. Germline V lookup: CDR1 SGDLS, CDR2 YYNGEE. CDR3 length equals 16 residues. In DNA, the CDR3 is TGTGCCAGCAGCGTAGCGGGGACGGCACTTAACACTGAAGCTTTCTTT. The encoded protein is CASSVAGTALNTEAFF.

The chain has TRBV2 and TRBJ2-2; D possibly matches TRBD1 or TRBD2 (5 bases each). This CDR3 region has 15 residues. Germline V gives CDR1 SNHLY, CDR2 FYNNEI. The V and J ends lost 5 bases and 0 bases respectively, with 10 bases between them. The CDR3 coding sequence is TGTGCCAGCAGTTGGGACGGAACGAACACCGGGGAGCTGTTTTTT. It translates to CASSWDGTNTGELFF.

The V gene is TRBV15, the J gene TRBJ2-7, with 7 bases fitting TRBD2. The CDR3 has 13 residues. CDR1 is LNHNV, CDR2 YYDKDF, per germline (reference sequence). The V gene end was trimmed by 11 bases and the J gene end by 5 bases; junction bases not matched to a gene: 12. CDR3 bases: TGTGCCTCGCGGAAGCGGGGCTTGGACGAGCAGTACTTC. Its protein product is CASRKRGLDEQYF. Full variable domain (missing parts from reference TRBV15 and TRBJ2-7): DAMVIQNPRYQVTQFGKPVTLSCSQTLNHNVMYWYQQKSSQAPKLLFHYYDKDFNNEADTPDNFQSRRPNTSFCFLDIRSPGLGDTAMYLCASRKRGLDEQYFGPGTRLTVT.

Only one count was recorded for this clone. The CDR3 nucleotides are TGTGCCAGCAGCTTAGGATCTGACTACGAGCAGTACTTC. This sequence encodes CASSLGSDYEQYF. The V and J genes are TRBV13 and TRBJ2-7, with unresolved D. The germline V gene encodes CDR1 PRHDT and CDR2 FYEKMQ (reference sequence). The CDR3 length is 13 residues. The ends were cut back, 0 bases at V and 3 bases at J, with 6 bases in the middle.

This rearrangement joins TRBV27 to TRBJ2-2; 7 bases match TRBD2. With 5 bases clipped from V and 4 bases from J, the junction kept 13 bases outside the gene matches. The CDR3 extends over 17 amino acids. Germline CDR1 and CDR2: MNHEY and SMNVEV (reference sequence). In DNA, the CDR3 is TGTGCCAGCAGTCCAAGGCCAAGCGGGGAGCGCACCGGGGAGCTGTTTTTT. It translates to CASSPRPSGERTGELFF.

This clone was detected only once. As DNA, the CDR3 is TGTGCCAGCAGCTTAGGACGGCACAGTCAAGAGACCCAGTACTTC. As protein: CASSLGRHSQETQYF. This chain connects TRBV11-2 to TRBJ2-5, with no clear D. The CDR3 totals 15 residues. Germline-derived CDR1 and CDR2 are SGHAT and FQNNGV. V shed 1 base and J shed 2 bases, with 11 bases lying between them.

This clone was recorded only once. V is TRBV28 and J is TRBJ1-2; 8 nucleotides align to TRBD1. The CDR3 has 14 residues. Trimming removed 10 bases from V and 4 bases from J; junction bases left unmatched: 11. From germline, CDR1 is MDHEN and CDR2 SYDVKM. Here the CDR3 reads CAIPTGETGYGYTF. The CDR3 DNA reads TGTGCCATCCCGACAGGGGAAACAGGCTATGGCTACACCTTC.